This TCR beta chain was identified during a study of shared clonotypes between healthy human individuals. The CDR3 consists of 13 residues. The ends were cut back, 3 bases at V and 6 bases at J, with 12 bases in the middle. The germline V gene encodes CDR1 SQVTM and CDR2 ANQGSEA. Researchers divided each subset's genomic DNA evenly across several immunoSEQ plates. The data were produced by immunoSEQ multiplex PCR, yet TCRdb's version contains in-frame clones alone and is incomplete. Among some 980,000 clones listed, approximately 80% were seen once. Study conclusions and caveats: For naive CD4 cells, 5% to 6.5% of clonotypes were shared across a handful of donors.

Worth noting for this clone: Antigen unknown.

The chain recombines TRBV29-1 with TRBJ1-5; D perhaps matches TRBD1 (6 bases). Sequencing was done on a sample of memory CD4+ T cells sorted from blood. As for subset: CD45RA-negative fraction. The source of this sequence is a man aged 18 to 30 in good health. CDR3 residues: CSVDMGGGQPQHF. DNA of the CDR3: TGCAGCGTTGATATGGGGGGCGGTCAGCCCCAGCATTTT.